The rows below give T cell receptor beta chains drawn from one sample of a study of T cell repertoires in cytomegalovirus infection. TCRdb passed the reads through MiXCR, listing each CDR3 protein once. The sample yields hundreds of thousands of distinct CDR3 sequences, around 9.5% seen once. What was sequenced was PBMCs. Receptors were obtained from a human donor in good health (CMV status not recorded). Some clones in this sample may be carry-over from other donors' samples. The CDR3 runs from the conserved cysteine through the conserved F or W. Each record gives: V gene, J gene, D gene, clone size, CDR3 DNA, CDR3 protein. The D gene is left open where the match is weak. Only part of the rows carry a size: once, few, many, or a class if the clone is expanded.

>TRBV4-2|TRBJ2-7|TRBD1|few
TGTGCCAGCAGCCAACTGGGACAGGGCAGCCCCTACGAGCAGTACTTC
CASSQLGQGSPYEQYF
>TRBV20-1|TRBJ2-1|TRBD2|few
TGCAGTGCTAGAGGTTCAGCTGGGGCTAGCGGGAGTAATGAGCAGTTCTTC
CSARGSAGASGSNEQFF
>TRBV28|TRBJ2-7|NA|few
TGTGCCAGCAGTTTAACAGACCTATACGAGCAGTACTTC
CASSLTDLYEQYF
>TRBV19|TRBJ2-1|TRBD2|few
TGTGCCAGTAAGCGGGGGAACAATGAGCAGTTCTTC
CASKRGNNEQFF
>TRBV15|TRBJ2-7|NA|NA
TGTGCCACCAGCAGAGCTACGGCCCCCTACGAGCAGTACTTC
CATSRATAPYEQYF
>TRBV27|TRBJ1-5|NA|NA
TGTGCCAGCAGTGTCCGCGGAAAGCCCCAGCATTTT
CASSVRGKPQHF
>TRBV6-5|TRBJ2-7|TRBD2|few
TGTGCCAGCAGTCCGTCTGGCGGGGGACTTTACGAGCAGTACTTC
CASSPSGGGLYEQYF
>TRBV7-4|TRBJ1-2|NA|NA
TGTGCCAGCAGCTTAGGAGGCGGCAGGGTCGATGGCTACACCTTC
CASSLGGGRVDGYTF
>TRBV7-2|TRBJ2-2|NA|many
TGTGCCAGCAGCTCTTCACAAACCGGGGAGCTGTTTTTT
CASSSSQTGELFF
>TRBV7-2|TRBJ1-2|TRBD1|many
TGTGCCAGCAGCTTACCCCGACAGGGGGCAAACTATGGCTACACCTTC
CASSLPRQGANYGYTF
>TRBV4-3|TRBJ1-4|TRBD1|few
TGCGCCAGCAGCCATGCTACAGGGGGCTCTAATGAAAAACTGTTTTTT
CASSHATGGSNEKLFF
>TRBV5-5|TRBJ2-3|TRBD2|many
TGTGCCAGCAGCACTACGGGGACTAGCGGCACAGATACGCAGTATTTT
CASSTTGTSGTDTQYF
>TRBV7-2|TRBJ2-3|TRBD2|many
TGTGCCAGCAGCCCTAGCGGGGGCCGGGATACGCAGTATTTT
CASSPSGGRDTQYF
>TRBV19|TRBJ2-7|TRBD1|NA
TGTGCCAGTAGTAAGCCTGGACAGGGGGAGTACGAGCAGTACTTC
CASSKPGQGEYEQYF
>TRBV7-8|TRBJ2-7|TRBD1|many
TGTGCCAGCAGCGGCCGAGACAGGGGTTTGTACGAGCAGTACTTC
CASSGRDRGLYEQYF
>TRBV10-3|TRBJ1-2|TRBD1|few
TGTGCCATCAGGGGGAATCAGGGGGCGCTTGGCTACACCTTC
CAIRGNQGALGYTF
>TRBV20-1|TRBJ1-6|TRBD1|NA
TGCAGTGCTAGACCCCTGTCCTGGACAGGGAGGGATTCACCCCTCCACTTT
CSARPLSWTGRDSPLHF
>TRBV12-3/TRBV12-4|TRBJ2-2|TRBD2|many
TGTGCCAGCAGCCCTCCCTGGGGGGGAATCACCGGGGAGCTGTTTTTT
CASSPPWGGITGELFF
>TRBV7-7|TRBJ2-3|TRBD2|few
TGTGCCAGCAGCCCGACTAGCGGGTTTGTGAATACGCAGTATTTT
CASSPTSGFVNTQYF
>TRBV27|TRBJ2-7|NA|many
TGTGCCAGCCAACGACAGGCCGCCTACGAGCAGTACTTC
CASQRQAAYEQYF
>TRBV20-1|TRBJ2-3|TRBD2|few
TGCAGTGCTAGAGATCCCCGTAGCGGGGGGCCCCCAAGCACAGATACGCAGTATTTT
CSARDPRSGGPPSTDTQYF
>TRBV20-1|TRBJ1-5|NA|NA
TGCAGTGCTCCATCAGGGCTTAACCAGCCCCAGCATTTT
CSAPSGLNQPQHF
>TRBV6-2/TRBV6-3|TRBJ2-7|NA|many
TGTGCCAGCACCCCGGGACCTGGCGGCGAGCAGTACTTC
CASTPGPGGEQYF
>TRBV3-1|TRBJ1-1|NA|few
TGTGCCAGCAGCCAGCGCCCATCGGACACTGAAGCTTTCTTT
CASSQRPSDTEAFF
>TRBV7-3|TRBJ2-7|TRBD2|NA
TGTGCCAGCAGCTTAACCCCTAGCGGCTCCTACGAGCAGTACTTC
CASSLTPSGSYEQYF
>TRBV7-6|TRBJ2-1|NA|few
TGTGCCAGCAGCTTAAGCCGGGAGAACAATGAGCAGTTCTTC
CASSLSRENNEQFF
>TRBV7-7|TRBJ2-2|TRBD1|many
TGTGCCGGCTCCGGGACAGGGGGCTCCGGGGAGCTGTTTTTT
CAGSGTGGSGELFF
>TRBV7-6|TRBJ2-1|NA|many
TGTGCCAGCAGCGGGGCCGGGTCTCGGCGGGAGCAGTTCTTC
CASSGAGSRREQFF
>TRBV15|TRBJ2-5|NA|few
TGTGCCACCAGCCCCCGCCGACAGTCCTTACAAGAGACCCAGTACTTC
CATSPRRQSLQETQYF
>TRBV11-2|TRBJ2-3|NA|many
TGTGCCAGCAGCTCTAACAGGGCGTCCACAGATACGCAGTATTTT
CASSSNRASTDTQYF
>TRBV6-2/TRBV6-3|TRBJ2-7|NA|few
TGTGCCAGCAGTTACACATCCGGGACAAAATCCTACGAGCAGTACTTC
CASSYTSGTKSYEQYF
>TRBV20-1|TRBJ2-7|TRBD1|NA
TGCAGTGTCGGACAGGGGCGTTCGGGAGAGCAGTACTTC
CSVGQGRSGEQYF
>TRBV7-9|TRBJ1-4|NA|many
TGTGCCAGCAGCTACCCTAGTTATTCGAAAAAACTGTTTTTT
CASSYPSYSKKLFF
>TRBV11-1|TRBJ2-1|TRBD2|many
TGTGCCAGCAGCGATCGTAGGACTAGCGGGAGGATACACAATGAGCAGTTCTTC
CASSDRRTSGRIHNEQFF
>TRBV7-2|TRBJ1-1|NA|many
TGTGCCAGCACCCGGGGTGGTGGCGGGCACACTGAAGCTTTCTTT
CASTRGGGGHTEAFF
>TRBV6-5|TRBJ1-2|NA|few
TGTGCCAGCAGTTACAATCAGGGAGGGGGCTACACCTTC
CASSYNQGGGYTF
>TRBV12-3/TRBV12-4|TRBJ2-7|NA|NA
TGTGCCAGCAGGGGCGCCTCCTACGAGCAGTACTTC
CASRGASYEQYF
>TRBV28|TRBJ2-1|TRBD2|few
TGTGCCAGCATTTTAGGTCCTAGCGGAAACAATGAGCAGTTCTTC
CASILGPSGNNEQFF
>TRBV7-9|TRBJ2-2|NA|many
TGTGCCAGCAGCTTGGGCAGTTTTAAACCCGGGGAGCTGTTTTTT
CASSLGSFKPGELFF
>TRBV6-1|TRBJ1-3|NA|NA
TGTGCCAGCAGTGAGGAGTGGCCACCTGGAAACACCATATATTTT
CASSEEWPPGNTIYF
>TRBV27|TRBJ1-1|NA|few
TGTGCCAGCAGTTTATCTAACCGGGGCCCCACTGAAGCTTTCTTT
CASSLSNRGPTEAFF
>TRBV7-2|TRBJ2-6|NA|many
TGTGCCAGCAGCCCCCGAACGGGGGCTGGGGCCAACGTCCTGACTTTC
CASSPRTGAGANVLTF
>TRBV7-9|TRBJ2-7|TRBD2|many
TGTGCCAGCAGCCCTCCGGGACTAGCGGGGGGGCTCGAGCAGTACTTC
CASSPPGLAGGLEQYF
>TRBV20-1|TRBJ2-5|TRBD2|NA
TGCAGTGCTAGTTCGGGGGGCCAAGAGACCCAGTACTTC
CSASSGGQETQYF
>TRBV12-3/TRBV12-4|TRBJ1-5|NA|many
TGTGCCAGCAGTAGTAACAGAAATAGCAATCAGCCCCAGCATTTT
CASSSNRNSNQPQHF
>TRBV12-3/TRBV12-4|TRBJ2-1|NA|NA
TGTGCCAGCAGTCCCGGGACCTGGGTCAGGCTCTTC
CASSPGTWVRLF
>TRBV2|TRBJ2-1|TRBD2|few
TGTGCCAGCAGTCGTAGCGGGAGTGGCCATGAGCAGTTCTTC
CASSRSGSGHEQFF
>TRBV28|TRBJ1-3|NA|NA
TGTGCCAGCGCCGGTGGGAGAAACACCATATATTTT
CASAGGRNTIYF
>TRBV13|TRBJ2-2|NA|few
TGTGCCAGCAGCTTAGACGTGACGGGTAACACCGGGGAGCTGTTTTTT
CASSLDVTGNTGELFF
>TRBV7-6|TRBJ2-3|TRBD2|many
TGTGCCAGCAAAATTCTAGCGGGAGGACCAGATACGCAGTATTTT
CASKILAGGPDTQYF
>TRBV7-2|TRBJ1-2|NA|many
TGTGCCAGCAGCCCGGTGGCACCCGATAGGGGCTACACCTTC
CASSPVAPDRGYTF
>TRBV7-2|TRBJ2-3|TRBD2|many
TGTGCCAGCAGCCGACTAGCGGGAGGGCCAGATACGCAGTATTTT
CASSRLAGGPDTQYF
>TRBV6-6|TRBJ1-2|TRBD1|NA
TGTGCCAGCAGATCTGGACAGGGAGCATACTATGGCTACACCTTC
CASRSGQGAYYGYTF